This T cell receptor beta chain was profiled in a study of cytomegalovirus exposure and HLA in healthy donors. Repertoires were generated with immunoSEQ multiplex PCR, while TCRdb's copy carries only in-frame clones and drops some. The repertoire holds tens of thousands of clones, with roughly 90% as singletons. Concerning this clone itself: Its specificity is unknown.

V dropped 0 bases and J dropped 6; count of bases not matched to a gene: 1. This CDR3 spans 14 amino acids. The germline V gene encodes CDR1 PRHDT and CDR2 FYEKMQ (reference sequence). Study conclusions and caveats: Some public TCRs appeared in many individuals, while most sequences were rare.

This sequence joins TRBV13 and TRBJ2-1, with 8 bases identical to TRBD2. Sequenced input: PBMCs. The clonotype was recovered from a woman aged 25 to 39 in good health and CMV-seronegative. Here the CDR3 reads CASSLGRGGNEQFF. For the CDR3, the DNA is TGTGCCAGCAGCTTAGGCCGGGGGGGCAATGAGCAGTTCTTC.